This T cell receptor beta chain was recovered during a study of blood T cells in healthy people across ages. General study findings and limits: The CMV status of each donor remained undetermined, and this could have confounded shifts in expanded clonotypes.

The use of a sample-barcoded 5' primer and a J-beta primer mix characterized a second PCR of about 7 to 12 cycles. Every molecule of cDNA carried a tag from a template-switch adaptor with 12 random nucleotides. TCRdb reprocessed the 5' RACE reads via MiXCR and lists one record per CDR3 protein. The data contain about 1 million distinct CDR3 sequences, approximately 25% of them singletons. They isolated at least 6.5 million PBMCs from each sample. For this clonotype: Its matching antigen is unknown.

CDR1 and CDR2 from the germline V gene are MNHNS and SASEGT. V shed 5 bases, J shed 7 bases, and the junction held 8 bases outside the gene matches. CDR3 length: 16 amino acids. The same sample was also studied in work on T cells of mothers and their children. From that study: Thymic selection shapes TCR recombination output similarly in related and unrelated pairs.

What was sequenced was blood. The chain has TRBV6-1 and TRBJ2-1; 13 nucleotides line up with TRBD2. The receptor was isolated from a girl aged 2-10 years in good health. As DNA, the CDR3 is TGTGCCAGCAGTCCCCGACTAGCGGGGGGCAAAAATGAGCAGTTCTTC. This sequence encodes CASSPRLAGGKNEQFF.